These 9 T cell receptor beta chains share one sample of origin, sequenced in a study of blood T cell repertoires in COVID-19 (dated by TCRdb to 2020 to 2021). The library was prepared using the immunoSEQ multiplex PCR assay. As stored in TCRdb, this immuneACCESS dataset retains in-frame rearrangements with V and J assigned. A fraction of the clones does not appear; measured against another copy, unresolved V genes explain less than half of the discrepancy, and the remainder lacks a known reason. This sample is represented by some 280,000 clones; 75% to 90% of them were singletons. 3% of the sample is taken by the ten largest. The material sequenced was peripheral blood. The receptor source for this set is a woman in her twenties or thirties with active or convalescent COVID-19.

In its sample, this clone was seen a few times. The J gene is TRBJ2-7, the V gene TRBV2, with TRBD2 identical over 8 bases. The J segment lost 2 bases and the V segment lost 6 bases, leaving 9 bases of the junction unmatched. The length of the CDR3 is 15 residues. Germline CDR1 and CDR2: SNHLY and FYNNEI. CDR3 DNA: TGTGCCAGCAGGGGTTCGCGGGGGGACCCCTACGAGCAGTACTTC. Residues: CASRGSRGDPYEQYF.

The chain has TRBV6-2 or TRBV6-3 and TRBJ2-7; the D gene is possibly TRBD2 (6 bases). The CDR3 runs 14 residues. V was trimmed by 2 bases and J by 2 bases, leaving 10 bases between them. Germline V gene data show CDR1 as MNHEY and CDR2 as SVGEGT. The CDR3 reads CASSYGGITYEQYF. CDR3 nucleotides: TGTGCCAGCAGTTACGGAGGGATTACCTACGAGCAGTACTTC.

V usage is TRBV6-5 and J usage is TRBJ2-3; tentatively, D is TRBD2 (5 bases). The CDR3 is made up of 15 amino acids. Trimming cost V 4 bases and J 7 bases, with 18 bases left between them. CDR1 is MNHEY and CDR2 is SVGAGI in the germline V gene. The CDR3 region has the DNA TGTGCCAGCAGTTCACTAGATCCACTCCCACATACGCAGTATTTT. Amino acid sequence: CASSSLDPLPHTQYF.

This clone showed up just once. V and J are TRBV12-5 and TRBJ1-2; TRBD1 aligns across 7 bases. Germline V gene data show CDR1 as LGHNT and CDR2 as FRNRAP. V lost 5 bases, J lost 5 bases, and 11 bases stayed unmatched. This CDR3 comprises 15 residues. The CDR3 sequence: CASGNSRDSLYGYTF. The CDR3 nucleotides are TGTGCTAGTGGTAATTCTAGGGACAGCCTATATGGCTACACCTTC.

This chain links TRBV5-1 with TRBJ2-5, with 13 bases that match TRBD2. This CDR3 has 16 residues. J lost 1 base, V lost 4 bases, and 4 bases had no gene match. Germline lookup yields CDR1 SGHRS and CDR2 YFSETQ. Here the CDR3 reads CASSAGTSGVQETQYF. CDR3 nucleotide sequence: TGCGCCAGCAGCGCCGGGACTAGCGGGGTCCAAGAGACCCAGTACTTC. Filled out from reference TRBV5-1 and TRBJ2-5, the complete variable domain reads KAGVTQTPRYLIKTRGQQVTLSCSPISGHRSVSWYQQTPGQGLQFLFEYFSETQRNKGNFPGRFSGRQFSNSRSEMNVSTLELGDSALYLCASSAGTSGVQETQYFGPGTRLLVL.

V usage is TRBV30 and J usage is TRBJ1-4; D is perhaps TRBD1 (5 bases). V lost 5 bases to trimming and J lost 0 bases, with 13 bases between them. From germline, CDR1 is GTSNPN and CDR2 SVGIG (reference sequence). The CDR3 consists of 15 residues. The CDR3 DNA is TGTGCCTGGGGAGAGGGGATGACAACTAATGAAAAACTGTTTTTT. Translated, it gives CAWGEGMTTNEKLFF.

The chain carries TRBV6-5 and TRBJ2-2; D is uncertain. The V and J ends lost 0 bases and 3 bases respectively, with 5 bases between them. The CDR3 has 14 amino acids. Per germline, CDR1 MNHEY and CDR2 SVGAGI. CDR3 residues: CASSYSRDTGELFF. In nucleotides, the CDR3 is TGTGCCAGCAGTTACTCCCGGGACACCGGGGAGCTGTTTTTT.

The sample holds one count of this clone. The V gene is TRBV19, the J gene TRBJ2-6, with no clear D. The CDR3 is made up of 15 amino acids. The V gene's germline CDR1 is LNHDA and CDR2 SQIVND (reference sequence). V was cut by 6 bases and J by 0 bases, with 9 bases left in between. The CDR3 spells CASSLSHSGANVLTF. The CDR3 bases are TGTGCCAGTAGCCTATCCCACTCTGGGGCCAACGTCCTGACTTTC. Together with reference TRBV19 and TRBJ2-6, the CDR3 gives the full variable domain: DGGITQSPKYLFRKEGQNVTLSCEQNLNHDAMYWYRQDPGQGLRLIYYSQIVNDFQKGDIAEGYSVSREKKESFPLTVTSAQKNPTAFYLCASSLSHSGANVLTFGAGSRLTVL.

The chain joins TRBV9 to TRBJ1-2; D perhaps matches TRBD1 (5 bases). CDR3 size: 15 residues. V shed 8 bases and J shed 0 bases, with 17 bases lying between them. Per germline, CDR1 SGDLS and CDR2 YYNGEE. CDR3 nucleotides: TGTGCCAGTACGCTTACGGGGGGGACTAACTATGGCTACACCTTC. Translation gives CASTLTGGTNYGYTF. The whole variable domain, remainder taken from reference TRBV9 and TRBJ1-2, is DSGVTQTPKHLITATGQRVTLRCSPRSGDLSVYWYQQSLDQGLQFLIQYYNGEERAKGNILERFSAQQFPDLHSELNLSSLELGDSALYFCASTLTGGTNYGYTFGSGTRLTVV.